This entry describes one T cell receptor beta chain. No antigen is known for it. Trimming removed 5 bases from V and 6 bases from J, with 14 bases in between. The CDR3 is 14 residues long. CDR1 SNHLY and CDR2 FYNNEI come from the germline V gene. This record belongs to a study of beta chain features in type 1 diabetes. The study, taken as a whole, reports: Among all four CD4+ subsets, Type 1 diabetes patients had TCRB CDR3s that were moderately but significantly shorter.

The study reverse transcribed the entire isolated RNA, so it sequenced expressed TCRB transcripts. Naive, central memory and regulatory T cell samples averaged roughly 3.5 million reads. Method: immunoSEQ multiplex PCR; TCRdb's copy keeps in-frame clones and lacks some. The table has about 740,000 clones, about an eighth seen once. A single heparinised blood sample, averaging about 120 mL, was obtained per donor. CD45RO/CCR7/CD25/CD127/CD95/CD27 separated CD4+ naive, central memory, regulatory and stem cell-like memory cells by sorting. The TCR originated in a man aged 18 to 35 with type 1 diabetes. Sequencing input: naive CD4+ T cells from blood. The genes are TRBV2 and TRBJ2-1; TRBD2 might be the D (6 bases). The CDR3 sequence is CASSNQGGGNEQFF. The CDR3 nucleotides are TGTGCCAGCAGTAACCAGGGAGGAGGCAATGAGCAGTTCTTC.